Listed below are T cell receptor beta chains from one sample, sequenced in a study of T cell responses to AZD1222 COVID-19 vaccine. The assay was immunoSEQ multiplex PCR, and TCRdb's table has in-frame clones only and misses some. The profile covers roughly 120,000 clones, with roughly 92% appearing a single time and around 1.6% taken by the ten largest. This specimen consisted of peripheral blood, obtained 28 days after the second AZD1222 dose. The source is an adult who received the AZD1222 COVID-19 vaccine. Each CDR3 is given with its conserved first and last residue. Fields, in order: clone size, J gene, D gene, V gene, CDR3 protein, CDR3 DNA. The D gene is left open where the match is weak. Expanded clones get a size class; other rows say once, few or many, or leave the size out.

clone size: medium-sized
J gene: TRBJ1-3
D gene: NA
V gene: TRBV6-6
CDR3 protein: CASSYLQGGSGNTIYF
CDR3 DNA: TGTGCCAGCAGCTACCTACAGGGTGGCTCTGGAAACACCATATATTTT

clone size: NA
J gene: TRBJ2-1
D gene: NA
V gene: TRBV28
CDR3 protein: CASSPPIRGNEQFF
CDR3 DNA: TGTGCCAGCAGTCCACCCATTAGGGGCAATGAGCAGTTCTTC

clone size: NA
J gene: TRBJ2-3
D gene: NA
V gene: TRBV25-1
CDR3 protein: CASSSWSRDTQYF
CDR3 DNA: TGTGCCAGCAGTTCTTGGTCCCGGGATACGCAGTATTTT

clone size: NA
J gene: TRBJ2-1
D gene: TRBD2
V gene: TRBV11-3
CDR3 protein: CASSRTSGMEQFF
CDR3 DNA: TGTGCCAGCAGCCGTACTAGCGGGATGGAGCAGTTCTTC

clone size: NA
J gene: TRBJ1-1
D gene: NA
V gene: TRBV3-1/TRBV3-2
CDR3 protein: CASSQGQGDTEAFF
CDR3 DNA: TGTGCCAGCAGCCAAGGCCAAGGGGACACTGAAGCTTTCTTT

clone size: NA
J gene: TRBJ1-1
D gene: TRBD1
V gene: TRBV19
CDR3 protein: CASTRQPGTGEAFF
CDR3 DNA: TGTGCCAGTACCCGGCAGCCCGGGACAGGGGAAGCTTTCTTT

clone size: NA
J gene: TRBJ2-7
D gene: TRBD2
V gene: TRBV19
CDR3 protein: CASTRGDGATSYEQYF
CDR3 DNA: TGTGCCAGCACCCGGGGGGATGGCGCAACGTCCTACGAGCAGTACTTC

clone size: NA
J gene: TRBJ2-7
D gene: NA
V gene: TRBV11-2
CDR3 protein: CASSPSSRSYEQYF
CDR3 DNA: TGTGCCAGCAGCCCTAGCAGCCGCTCCTACGAGCAGTACTTC

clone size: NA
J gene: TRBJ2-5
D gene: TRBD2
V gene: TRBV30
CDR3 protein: CAWSAMGGETQYF
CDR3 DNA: TGTGCCTGGAGTGCGATGGGAGGGGAGACCCAGTACTTC

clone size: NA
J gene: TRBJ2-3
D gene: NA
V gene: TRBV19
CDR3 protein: CASASGDTQYF
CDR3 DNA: TGTGCCTCAGCCAGTGGAGATACGCAGTATTTT

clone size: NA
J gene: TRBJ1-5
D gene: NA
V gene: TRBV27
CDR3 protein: CASSLSGGPQHF
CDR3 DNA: TGTGCCAGCAGTTTATCAGGTGGGCCCCAGCATTTT